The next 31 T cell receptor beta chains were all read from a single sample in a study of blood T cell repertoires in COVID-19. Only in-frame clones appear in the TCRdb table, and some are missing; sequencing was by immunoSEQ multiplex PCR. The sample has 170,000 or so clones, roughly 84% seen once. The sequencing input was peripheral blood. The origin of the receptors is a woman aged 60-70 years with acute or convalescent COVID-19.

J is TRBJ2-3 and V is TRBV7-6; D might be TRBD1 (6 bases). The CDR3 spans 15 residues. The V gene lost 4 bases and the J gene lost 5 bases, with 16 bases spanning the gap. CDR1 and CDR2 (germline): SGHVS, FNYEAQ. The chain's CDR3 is CASSSYRDSGDTQYF. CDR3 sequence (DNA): TGTGCCAGCAGCTCCTACAGGGATTCTGGAGATACGCAGTATTTT.

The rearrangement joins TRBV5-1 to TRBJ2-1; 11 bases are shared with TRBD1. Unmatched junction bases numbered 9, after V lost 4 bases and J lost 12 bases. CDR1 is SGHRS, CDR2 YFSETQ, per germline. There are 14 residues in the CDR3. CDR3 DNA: TGCGCCAGCAGCCCCGGGACAGGGGGTGAATCGCAGTTCTTC. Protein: CASSPGTGGESQFF.

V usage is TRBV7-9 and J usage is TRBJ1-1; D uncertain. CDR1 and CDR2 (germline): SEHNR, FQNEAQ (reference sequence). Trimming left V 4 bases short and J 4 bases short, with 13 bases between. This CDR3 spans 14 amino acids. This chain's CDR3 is CASSSGGSGTEAFF. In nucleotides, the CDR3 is TGTGCCAGCAGCTCCGGAGGGTCGGGCACTGAAGCTTTCTTT.

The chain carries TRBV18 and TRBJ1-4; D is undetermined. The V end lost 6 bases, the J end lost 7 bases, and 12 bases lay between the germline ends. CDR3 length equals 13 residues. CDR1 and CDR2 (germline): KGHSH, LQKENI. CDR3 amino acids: CASSQVVAEKLFF. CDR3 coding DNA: TGTGCCAGCTCTCAGGTGGTCGCTGAAAAACTGTTTTTT.

CDR3 amino acids: CASSVGGTAEYSYGYTF. Here the CDR3 DNA reads TGTGCCAGCAGCGTAGGGGGGACAGCCGAATATTCTTATGGCTACACCTTC. The chain recombines TRBV9 with TRBJ1-2; 7 nucleotides align to TRBD1. CDR1 is SGDLS, CDR2 YYNGEE, per germline. The CDR3 is 17 amino acids. V lost 0 bases to trimming and J lost 5 bases; unmatched junction nucleotides: 13. Complete variable domain (other parts from reference TRBV9 and TRBJ1-2): DSGVTQTPKHLITATGQRVTLRCSPRSGDLSVYWYQQSLDQGLQFLIQYYNGEERAKGNILERFSAQQFPDLHSELNLSSLELGDSALYFCASSVGGTAEYSYGYTFGSGTRLTVV.

CDR3 amino acids: CASSLGVAETGLAKNIQYF. CDR3 in DNA: TGTGCCAGCAGCTTAGGAGTTGCGGAGACAGGTTTAGCCAAAAACATTCAGTACTTC. The chain couples TRBV7-8 to TRBJ2-4; a possible D gene is TRBD1 (6 bases). Germline CDR1 and CDR2: SGHVS and FQNEAQ. The CDR3 loop spans 19 amino acids. V gave up 1 base and J gave up 0 bases, with 19 bases separating them.

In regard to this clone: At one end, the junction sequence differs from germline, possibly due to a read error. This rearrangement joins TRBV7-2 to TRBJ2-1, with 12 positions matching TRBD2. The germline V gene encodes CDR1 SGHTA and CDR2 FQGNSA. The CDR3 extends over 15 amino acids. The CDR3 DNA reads TGTGCCAGCAGCCCCCTAGCGGGGGGGCACAAAGAGCAGTTCTTC. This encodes CASSPLAGGHKEQFF.

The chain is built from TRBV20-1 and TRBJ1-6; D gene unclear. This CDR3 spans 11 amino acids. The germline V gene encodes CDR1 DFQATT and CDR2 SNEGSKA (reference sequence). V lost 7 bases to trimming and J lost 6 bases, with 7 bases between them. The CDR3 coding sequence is TGCAGTGTCCCGAGTAATTCACCCCTCCACTTT. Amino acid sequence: CSVPSNSPLHF.

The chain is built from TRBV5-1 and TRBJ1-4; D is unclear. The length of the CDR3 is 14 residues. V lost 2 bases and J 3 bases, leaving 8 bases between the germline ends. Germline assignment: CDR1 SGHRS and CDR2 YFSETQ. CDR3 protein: CASSFSGSNEKLFF. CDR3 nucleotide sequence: TGCGCCAGCAGCTTTTCGGGGTCTAATGAAAAACTGTTTTTT. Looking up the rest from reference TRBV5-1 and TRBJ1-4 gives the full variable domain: KAGVTQTPRYLIKTRGQQVTLSCSPISGHRSVSWYQQTPGQGLQFLFEYFSETQRNKGNFPGRFSGRQFSNSRSEMNVSTLELGDSALYLCASSFSGSNEKLFFGSGTQLSVL.

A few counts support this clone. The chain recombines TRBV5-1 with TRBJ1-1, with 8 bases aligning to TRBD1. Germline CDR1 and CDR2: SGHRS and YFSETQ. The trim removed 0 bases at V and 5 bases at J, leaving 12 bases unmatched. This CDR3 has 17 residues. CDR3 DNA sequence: TGCGCCAGCAGCTTGGACTTAGCCGGGACAGGTGGGACTGAAGCTTTCTTT. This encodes CASSLDLAGTGGTEAFF. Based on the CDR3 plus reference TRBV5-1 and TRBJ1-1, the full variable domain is KAGVTQTPRYLIKTRGQQVTLSCSPISGHRSVSWYQQTPGQGLQFLFEYFSETQRNKGNFPGRFSGRQFSNSRSEMNVSTLELGDSALYLCASSLDLAGTGGTEAFFGQGTRLTVV.

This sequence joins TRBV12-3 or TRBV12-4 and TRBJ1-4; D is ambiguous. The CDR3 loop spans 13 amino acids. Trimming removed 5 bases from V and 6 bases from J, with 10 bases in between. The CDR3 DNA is TGTGCCAGCAGTCTACAGACCGATGAAAAACTGTTTTTT. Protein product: CASSLQTDEKLFF.

The CDR3 loop is CASSSQTGGGSYEQYF. CDR3 nucleotide sequence: TGTGCCAGCAGCAGCCAAACAGGGGGCGGCTCCTACGAGCAGTACTTC. The genes are TRBV7-2 and TRBJ2-7; TRBD1 aligns across 9 bases. The CDR3 is made up of 16 amino acids. Germline assignment: CDR1 SGHTA and CDR2 FQGNSA. V was pared by 5 bases and J by 0 bases, with 8 bases of the junction left unmatched.

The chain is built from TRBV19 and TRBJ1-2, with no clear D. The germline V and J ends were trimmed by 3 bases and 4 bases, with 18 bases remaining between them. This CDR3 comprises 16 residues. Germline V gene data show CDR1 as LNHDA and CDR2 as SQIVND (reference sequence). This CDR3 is CASSIFVAGGGYGYTF. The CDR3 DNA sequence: TGTGCCAGTAGTATTTTCGTGGCAGGAGGTGGCTATGGCTACACCTTC.

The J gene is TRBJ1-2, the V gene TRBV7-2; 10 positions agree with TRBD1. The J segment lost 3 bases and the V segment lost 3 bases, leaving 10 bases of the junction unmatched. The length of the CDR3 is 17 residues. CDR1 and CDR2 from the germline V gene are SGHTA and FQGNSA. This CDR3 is CASSFRQGARMDYGYTF. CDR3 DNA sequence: TGTGCCAGCAGCTTTAGACAGGGGGCTAGGATGGACTATGGCTACACCTTC.

CDR3 in DNA: TGCGCCAGCAGCATCAGACAGACAGGCGAGGCTGAAGCTTTCTTT. Translated, it gives CASSIRQTGEAEAFF. The chain recombines TRBV5-1 with TRBJ1-1; a weak D match, TRBD1 (6 bases). The germline V gene encodes CDR1 SGHRS and CDR2 YFSETQ. V lost 4 bases to trimming and J lost 6 bases, with 19 bases between them. This CDR3 region has 15 residues.

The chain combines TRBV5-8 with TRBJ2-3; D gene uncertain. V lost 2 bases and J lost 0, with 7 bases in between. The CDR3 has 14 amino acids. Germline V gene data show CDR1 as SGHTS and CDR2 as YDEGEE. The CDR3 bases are TGTGCCAGCAGCTTAATGTATAGCACAGATACGCAGTATTTT. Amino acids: CASSLMYSTDTQYF.

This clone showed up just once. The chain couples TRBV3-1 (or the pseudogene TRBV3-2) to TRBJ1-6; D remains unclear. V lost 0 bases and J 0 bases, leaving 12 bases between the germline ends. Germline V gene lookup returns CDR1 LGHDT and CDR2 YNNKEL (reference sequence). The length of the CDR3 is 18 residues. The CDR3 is CASSQDEEKSSYNSPLHF. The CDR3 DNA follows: TGTGCCAGCAGCCAAGATGAGGAGAAGAGCTCCTATAATTCACCCCTCCACTTT.

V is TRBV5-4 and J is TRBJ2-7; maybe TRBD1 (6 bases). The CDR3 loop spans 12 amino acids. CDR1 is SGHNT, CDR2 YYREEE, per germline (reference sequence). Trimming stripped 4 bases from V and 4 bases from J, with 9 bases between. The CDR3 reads CASSVQGYEQYF. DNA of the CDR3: TGTGCCAGCAGCGTACAGGGTTACGAGCAGTACTTC.

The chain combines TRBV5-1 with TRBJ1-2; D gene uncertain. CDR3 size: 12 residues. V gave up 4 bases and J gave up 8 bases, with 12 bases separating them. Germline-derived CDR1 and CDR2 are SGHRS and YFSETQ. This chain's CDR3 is CASSPDIDGYTF. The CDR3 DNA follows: TGCGCCAGCAGCCCAGACATAGACGGCTACACCTTC.

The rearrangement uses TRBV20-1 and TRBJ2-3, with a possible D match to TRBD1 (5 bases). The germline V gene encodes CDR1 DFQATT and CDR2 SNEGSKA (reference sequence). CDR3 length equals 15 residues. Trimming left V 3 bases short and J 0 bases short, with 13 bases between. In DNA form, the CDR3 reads TGCAGTGCTAGTGGACAACCTCCTAGCACAGATACGCAGTATTTT. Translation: CSASGQPPSTDTQYF.

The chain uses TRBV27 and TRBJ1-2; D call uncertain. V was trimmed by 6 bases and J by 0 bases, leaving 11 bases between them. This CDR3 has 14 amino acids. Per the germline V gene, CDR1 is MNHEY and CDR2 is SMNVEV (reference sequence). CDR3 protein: CASRQDTPNYGYTF. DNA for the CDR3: TGTGCCAGCAGACAAGACACCCCTAACTATGGCTACACCTTC.

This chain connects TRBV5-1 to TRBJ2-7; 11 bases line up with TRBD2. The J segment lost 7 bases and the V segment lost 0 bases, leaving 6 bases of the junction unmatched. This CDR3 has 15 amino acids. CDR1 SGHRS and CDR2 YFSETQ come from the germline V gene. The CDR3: CASSLVAGGPGEQYF. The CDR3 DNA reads TGCGCCAGCAGCTTGGTAGCGGGGGGGCCTGGTGAGCAGTACTTC.

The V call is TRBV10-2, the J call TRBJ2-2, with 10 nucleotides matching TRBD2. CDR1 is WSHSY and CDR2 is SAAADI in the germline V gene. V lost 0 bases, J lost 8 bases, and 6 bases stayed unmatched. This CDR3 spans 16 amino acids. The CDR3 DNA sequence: TGCGCCAGCAGTGAGTCGGAACTAGCGGGGTCGGGGGAGCTGTTTTTT. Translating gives CASSESELAGSGELFF.

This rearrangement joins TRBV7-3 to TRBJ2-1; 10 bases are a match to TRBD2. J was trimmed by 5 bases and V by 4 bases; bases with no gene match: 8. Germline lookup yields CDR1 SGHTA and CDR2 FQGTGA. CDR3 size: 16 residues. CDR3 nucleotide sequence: TGTGCCAGCAGCTCCCTGTGGACTAGCGGTGACAATGAGCAGTTCTTC. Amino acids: CASSSLWTSGDNEQFF.

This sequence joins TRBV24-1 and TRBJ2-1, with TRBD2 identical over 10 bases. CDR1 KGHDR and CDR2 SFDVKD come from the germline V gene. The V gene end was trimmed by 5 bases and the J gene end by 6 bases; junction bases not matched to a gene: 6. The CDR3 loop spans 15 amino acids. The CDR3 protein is CATSVATSGPNEQFF. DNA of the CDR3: TGTGCCACCAGTGTGGCGACTAGCGGGCCCAATGAGCAGTTCTTC.

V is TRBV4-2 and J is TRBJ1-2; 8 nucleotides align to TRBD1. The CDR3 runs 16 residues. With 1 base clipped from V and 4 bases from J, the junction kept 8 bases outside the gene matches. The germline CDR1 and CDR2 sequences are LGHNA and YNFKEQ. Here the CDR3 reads CASSQAHGQGRYGYTF. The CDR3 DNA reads TGTGCCAGCAGCCAAGCCCATGGACAGGGACGCTATGGCTACACCTTC.

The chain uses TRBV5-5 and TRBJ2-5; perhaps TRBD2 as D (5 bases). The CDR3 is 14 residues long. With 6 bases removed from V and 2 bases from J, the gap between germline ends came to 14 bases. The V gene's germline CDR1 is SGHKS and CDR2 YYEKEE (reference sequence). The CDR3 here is CASTMNRGQETQYF. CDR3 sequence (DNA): TGTGCCAGCACTATGAATCGGGGACAAGAGACCCAGTACTTC. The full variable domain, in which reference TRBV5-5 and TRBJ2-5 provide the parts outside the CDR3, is DAGVTQSPTHLIKTRGQQVTLRCSPISGHKSVSWYQQVLGQGPQFIFQYYEKEERGRGNFPDRFSARQFPNYSSELNVNALLLGDSALYLCASTMNRGQETQYFGPGTRLLVL.

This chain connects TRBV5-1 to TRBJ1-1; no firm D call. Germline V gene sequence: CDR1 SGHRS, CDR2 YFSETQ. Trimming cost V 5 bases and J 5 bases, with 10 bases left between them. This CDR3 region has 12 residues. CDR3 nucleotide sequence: TGCGCCAGCAGTCCGGGGAGTACTGAAGCTTTCTTT. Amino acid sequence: CASSPGSTEAFF. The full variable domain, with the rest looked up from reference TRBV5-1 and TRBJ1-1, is KAGVTQTPRYLIKTRGQQVTLSCSPISGHRSVSWYQQTPGQGLQFLFEYFSETQRNKGNFPGRFSGRQFSNSRSEMNVSTLELGDSALYLCASSPGSTEAFFGQGTRLTVV.

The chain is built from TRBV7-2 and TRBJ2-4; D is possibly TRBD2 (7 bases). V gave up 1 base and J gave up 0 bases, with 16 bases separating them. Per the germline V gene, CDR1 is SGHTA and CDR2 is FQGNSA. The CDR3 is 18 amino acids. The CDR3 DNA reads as TGTGCCAGCAGCTTAGGTGGCGGGGGCAACCAAGCCAAAAACATTCAGTACTTC. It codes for CASSLGGGGNQAKNIQYF. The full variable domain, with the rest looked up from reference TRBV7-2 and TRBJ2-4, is GAGVSQSPSNKVTEKGKDVELRCDPISGHTALYWYRQSLGQGLEFLIYFQGNSAPDKSGLPSDRFSAERTGGSVSTLTIQRTQQEDSAVYLCASSLGGGGNQAKNIQYFGAGTRLSVL.

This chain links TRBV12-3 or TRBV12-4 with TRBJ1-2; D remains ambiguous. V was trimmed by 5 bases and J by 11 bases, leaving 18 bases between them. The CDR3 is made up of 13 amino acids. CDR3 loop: CASSPTAIPVYTF. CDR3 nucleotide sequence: TGTGCCAGCAGTCCGACTGCCATCCCGGTGTACACCTTC.

CDR3: CASSLRTEGYGYTF. The CDR3 DNA sequence: TGTGCCAGCAGCTTAAGGACAGAGGGCTATGGCTACACCTTC. This rearrangement joins TRBV7-2 to TRBJ1-2; D possibly corresponds to TRBD1 (6 bases). Deletions cut 2 bases from V and 4 bases from J, with 11 bases between. From germline, CDR1 is SGHTA and CDR2 FQGNSA. This CDR3 comprises 14 residues.